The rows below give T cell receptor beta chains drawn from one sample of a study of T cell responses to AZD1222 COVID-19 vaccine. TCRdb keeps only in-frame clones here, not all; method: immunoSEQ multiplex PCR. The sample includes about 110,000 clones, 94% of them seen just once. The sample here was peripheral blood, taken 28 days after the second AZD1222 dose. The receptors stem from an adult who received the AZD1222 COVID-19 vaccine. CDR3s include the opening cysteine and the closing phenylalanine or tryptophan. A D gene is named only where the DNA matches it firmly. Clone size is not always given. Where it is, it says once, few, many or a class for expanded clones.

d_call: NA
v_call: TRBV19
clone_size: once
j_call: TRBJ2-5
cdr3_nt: TGTGCCAGTAGTACACGGACCGGGACCCAGTACTTC
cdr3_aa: CASSTRTGTQYF

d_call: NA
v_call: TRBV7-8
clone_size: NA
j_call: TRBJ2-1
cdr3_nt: TGTGCCAGCAGCGCTTTAGCGGCGCAATCCTACAATGAGCAGTTCTTC
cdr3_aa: CASSALAAQSYNEQFF

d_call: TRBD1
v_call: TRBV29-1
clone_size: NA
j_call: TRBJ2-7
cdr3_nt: TGCAGCGTTGCAGGGGGCGCATCCTACGAGCAGTACTTC
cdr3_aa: CSVAGGASYEQYF

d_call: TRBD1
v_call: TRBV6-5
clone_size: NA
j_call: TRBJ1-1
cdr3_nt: TGTGCCAGCAGGTCACAGGGGGCAGGGACAACTGAAGCTTTCTTT
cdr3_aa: CASRSQGAGTTEAFF

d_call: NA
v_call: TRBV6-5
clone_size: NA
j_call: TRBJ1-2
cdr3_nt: TGTGCCAGCAGTTACGACAGTGACTATGGCTACACCTTC
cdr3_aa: CASSYDSDYGYTF

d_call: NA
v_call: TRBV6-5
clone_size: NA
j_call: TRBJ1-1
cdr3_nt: TGTGCCAGCAACACCCGCCCGGGCACTGAAGCTTTCTTT
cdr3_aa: CASNTRPGTEAFF

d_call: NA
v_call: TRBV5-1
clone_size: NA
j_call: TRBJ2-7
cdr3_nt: TGCGCCAGCAGCTTGAGCCACGACGGCGGAACCCCTTTGGACGAGCAGTACTTC
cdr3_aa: CASSLSHDGGTPLDEQYF

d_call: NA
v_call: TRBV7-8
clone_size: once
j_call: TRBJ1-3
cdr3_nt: TGTGCCAGCAGCGCCCGGTGGGCTAACGTAAACACCATATATTTT
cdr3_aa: CASSARWANVNTIYF

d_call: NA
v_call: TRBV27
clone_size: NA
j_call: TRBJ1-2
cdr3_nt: TGTGCCAGCAGTCCCAATTCTGGGGCCTCTTATGGCTACACCTTC
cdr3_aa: CASSPNSGASYGYTF

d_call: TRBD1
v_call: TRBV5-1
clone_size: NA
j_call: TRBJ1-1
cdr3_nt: TGCGCCAGCAGCTATGGACAGGGGACATTAAACACTGAAGCTTTCTTT
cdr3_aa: CASSYGQGTLNTEAFF

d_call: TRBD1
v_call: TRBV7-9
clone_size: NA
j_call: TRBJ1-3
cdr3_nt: TGTGCCAGCAGCGTACCGGGACAGGAGGGGGGAAACACCATATATTTT
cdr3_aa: CASSVPGQEGGNTIYF

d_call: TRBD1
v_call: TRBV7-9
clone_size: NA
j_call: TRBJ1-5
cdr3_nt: TGTGCCAGCGGGACAGGGGGAATGGGCAATCAGCCCCAGCATTTT
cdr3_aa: CASGTGGMGNQPQHF

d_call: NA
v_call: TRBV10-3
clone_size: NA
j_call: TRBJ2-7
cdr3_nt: TGTGCCATCACCCCAGGGCATTCCTACGAGCAGTACTTC
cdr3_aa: CAITPGHSYEQYF

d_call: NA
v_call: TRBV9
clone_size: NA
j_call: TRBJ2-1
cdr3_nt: TGTGCCAGCAGCGTAGGAGATAGCTCCTACAATGAGCAGTTCTTC
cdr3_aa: CASSVGDSSYNEQFF

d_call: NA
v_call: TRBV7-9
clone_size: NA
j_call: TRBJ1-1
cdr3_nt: TGTGCCAGCAGCTTCCAGGGAGGGAACACTGAAGCTTTCTTT
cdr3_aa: CASSFQGGNTEAFF

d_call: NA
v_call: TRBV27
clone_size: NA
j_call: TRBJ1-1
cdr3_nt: TGTGCCAGCAGAACGGGAGCTGGTGTGACTGAAGCTTTCTTT
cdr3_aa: CASRTGAGVTEAFF

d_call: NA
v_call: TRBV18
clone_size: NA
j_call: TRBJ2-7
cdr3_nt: TGTGCCAGCTCACCTTGGGACGAGCAGTACTTC
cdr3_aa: CASSPWDEQYF

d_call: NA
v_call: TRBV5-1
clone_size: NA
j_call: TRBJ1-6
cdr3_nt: TGCGCCAGCAGCATCCCGACAGGTTCGGATTCACCCCTCCACTTT
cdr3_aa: CASSIPTGSDSPLHF

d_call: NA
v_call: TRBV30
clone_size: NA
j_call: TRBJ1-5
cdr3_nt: TGTGCCTGCTCGCCGGGGGTCAATCAGCCCCAGCATTTT
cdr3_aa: CACSPGVNQPQHF

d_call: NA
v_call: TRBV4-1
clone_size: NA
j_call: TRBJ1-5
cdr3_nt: TGCGCCAGCAGCCAGCCCGGACAGATTAGCAATCAGCCCCAGCATTTT
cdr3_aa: CASSQPGQISNQPQHF

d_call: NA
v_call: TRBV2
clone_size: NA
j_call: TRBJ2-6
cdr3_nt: TGTGCCAGCAGCCCACGTGGCCCTGGGGCCAACGTCCTGACTTTC
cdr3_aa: CASSPRGPGANVLTF

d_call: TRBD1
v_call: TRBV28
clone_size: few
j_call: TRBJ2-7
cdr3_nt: TGTGCCATGGCCATGGACAGGGATCTTTCTGGGTACGAGCAGTACTTC
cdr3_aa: CAMAMDRDLSGYEQYF

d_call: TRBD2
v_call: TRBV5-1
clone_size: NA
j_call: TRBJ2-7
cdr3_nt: TGCGCCAGCAGCTTGGGCTTAGCGGCTAGCGGGAACGAGCAGTACTTC
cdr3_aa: CASSLGLAASGNEQYF

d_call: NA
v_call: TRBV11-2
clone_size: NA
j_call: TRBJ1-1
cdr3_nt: TGTGCCAGCAGTCTCGCGGGGGGTTTAACTTTCTTT
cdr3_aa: CASSLAGGLTFF

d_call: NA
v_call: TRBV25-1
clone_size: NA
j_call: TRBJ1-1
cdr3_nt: TGTGCCAGCGGGGGACATCAGAACACTGAAGCTTTCTTT
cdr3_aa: CASGGHQNTEAFF

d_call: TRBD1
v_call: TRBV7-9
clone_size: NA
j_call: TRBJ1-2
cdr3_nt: TGTGCCAGCAGCTACAGCCGGGACAGGTTGTGGTATGGCTACACCTTC
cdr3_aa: CASSYSRDRLWYGYTF

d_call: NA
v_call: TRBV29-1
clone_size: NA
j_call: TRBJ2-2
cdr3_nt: TGCAGCGTCTGGGACCGACCGAACACCGGGGAGCTGTTTTTT
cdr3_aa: CSVWDRPNTGELFF

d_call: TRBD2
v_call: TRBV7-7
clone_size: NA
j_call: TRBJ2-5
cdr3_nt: TGTGCCAGCAGCTCACTAGCGGGGTTACAAGAGACCCAGTACTTC
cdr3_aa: CASSSLAGLQETQYF

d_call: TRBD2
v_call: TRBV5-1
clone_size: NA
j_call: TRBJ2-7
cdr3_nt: TGCGCCAGCACCCCGGGACTAGCGGGAGGCCAAACAACCTACGAGCAGTACTTC
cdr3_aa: CASTPGLAGGQTTYEQYF

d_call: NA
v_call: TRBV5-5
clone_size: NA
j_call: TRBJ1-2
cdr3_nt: TGTGCCAGCAGCCCCCGGAGCTATGGCTACACCTTC
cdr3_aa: CASSPRSYGYTF

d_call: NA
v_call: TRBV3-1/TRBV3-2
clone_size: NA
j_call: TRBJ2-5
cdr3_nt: TGTGCCAGCAGCCAAGCCCCGGAGACCCAGTACTTC
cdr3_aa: CASSQAPETQYF

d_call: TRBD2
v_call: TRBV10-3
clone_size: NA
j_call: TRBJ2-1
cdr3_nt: TGTGCCATCAGACTAGCGGGAGACCACAATGAGCAGTTCTTC
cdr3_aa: CAIRLAGDHNEQFF

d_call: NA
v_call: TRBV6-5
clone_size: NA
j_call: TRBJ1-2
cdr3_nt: TGTGCCAGCACCAGGGGCCACTATGGCTACACCTTC
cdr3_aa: CASTRGHYGYTF

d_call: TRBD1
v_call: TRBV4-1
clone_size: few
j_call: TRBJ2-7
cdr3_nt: TGCGCCAGCAGCCAGGGGACAGATTTCAACGAGCAGTACTTC
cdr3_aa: CASSQGTDFNEQYF

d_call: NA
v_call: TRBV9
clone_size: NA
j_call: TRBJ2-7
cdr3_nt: TGTGCCAGCAGCGTAGCTCTGGACAGCAATATTTACGAGCAGTACTTC
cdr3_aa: CASSVALDSNIYEQYF